A single sample is the source of the 14 T cell receptor beta chains below, sequenced in a study of T cell repertoires in cytomegalovirus infection (dated by TCRdb to the late 2010s). Reading the label with the study, this specimen's treatment or condition is: in vitro stimulation with specific CMV peptide epitopes to enrich CMV-specific T cells. For these TCRs, the target antigens are not known. TCRdb records Illumina HiSeq 1500 as the sequencer. TCRdb's own reprocessing of the public reads used fastp at Q25 and MiXCR and kept productive beta chains. A single entry per CDR3 protein holds the most common genes and DNA from its merged rows. For this sample the table gives nearly 700,000 distinct CDR3 sequences, of which around 35% were detected only once. The ten largest clones take up about 18% of the sample. The sample was cultured PBMCs, taken from culture after CMV antigen stimulation. The source is a human donor in good health (CMV status not recorded). Some clones in this sample may be carry-over from other donors' samples.

The J gene is TRBJ2-5, the V gene TRBV5-1; 7 nucleotides agree with TRBD1. The CDR3 sequence is 15 residues long. V trimming: 1 base; J trimming: 1 base; junction bases outside the gene matches: 4. Germline loops: CDR1 SGHRS, CDR2 YFSETQ. Here the CDR3 reads CASSLTGALQETQYF. As DNA, the CDR3 is TGCGCCAGCAGCTTGACAGGGGCTCTCCAAGAGACCCAGTACTTC. Full variable domain (outside the CDR3, taken from reference TRBV5-1 and TRBJ2-5): KAGVTQTPRYLIKTRGQQVTLSCSPISGHRSVSWYQQTPGQGLQFLFEYFSETQRNKGNFPGRFSGRQFSNSRSEMNVSTLELGDSALYLCASSLTGALQETQYFGPGTRLLVL.

In the case of this clonotype: A read error may account for a junction end that differs from germline. The gene calls are TRBV12-3 or TRBV12-4 and TRBJ1-1; D perhaps matches TRBD1 (5 bases). The CDR3 is made up of 14 amino acids. CDR3 in DNA: TGTACCAGCAGTGTGGGGGGGGACGACACTGAAGCTTTCTTT. It specifies CTSSVGGDDTEAFF.

This clonotype was counted only a few times. V and J are TRBV12-3 or TRBV12-4 and TRBJ1-2, with 7 bases aligning to TRBD1. The CDR3 covers 13 residues. The V gene end was trimmed by 6 bases and the J gene end by 2 bases; junction bases not matched to a gene: 3. This CDR3 reads CASRSTGNYGYTF. The CDR3 DNA is TGTGCCAGCAGATCGACAGGGAACTATGGCTACACCTTC.

This clonotype was detected a few times. The chain uses TRBV7-2 and TRBJ2-3; tentatively, D is TRBD2 (7 bases). Per the germline V gene, CDR1 is SGHTA and CDR2 is FQGNSA. V lost 7 bases, J lost 7 bases, and 18 bases lay in between. The CDR3 length is 14 residues. CDR3 residues: CASILGGGRNTQYF. CDR3 nucleotide sequence: TGTGCCAGCATCTTGGGGGGGGGCCGGAATACGCAGTATTTT.

This clonotype appeared a few times. This chain uses TRBV7-9 with TRBJ1-1; the D is unclear. V was clipped by 5 bases and J by 1 base, with 8 bases between them. Germline V lookup: CDR1 SEHNR, CDR2 FQNEAQ (reference sequence). The CDR3 totals 13 residues. Here the CDR3 reads CASSPNTNTEAFF. The CDR3 nucleotides read TGTGCCAGCAGCCCCAACACGAACACTGAAGCTTTCTTT.

This clonotype has a handful of counts. V gene TRBV12-3 or TRBV12-4 combines with J gene TRBJ1-1, with TRBD1 matching over 7 bases. With V trimmed by 3 bases and J by 6 bases, 7 bases remained unmatched. This CDR3 region has 14 residues. The CDR3 is CASSFGTVGPEAFF. DNA of the CDR3: TGTGCCAGCAGTTTTGGGACAGTTGGCCCTGAAGCTTTCTTT.

This clonotype was counted between two and nine times. V usage is TRBV7-6 and J usage is TRBJ2-3, with 14 bases lining up with TRBD2. After removal of 5 bases from V and 4 bases from J, the junction contained 8 bases not matched to a gene. CDR3 length equals 17 residues. Germline V gives CDR1 SGHVS, CDR2 FNYEAQ. The CDR3 here is CASSPVGTSGGSDTQYF. CDR3 sequence (DNA): TGTGCCAGCAGCCCCGTTGGGACTAGCGGGGGATCAGATACGCAGTATTTT.

This clonotype was found a few times. The V gene is TRBV6-1, the J gene TRBJ1-5, with D maybe TRBD1 (6 bases). The CDR3 consists of 14 residues. The germline V gene encodes CDR1 MNHNS and CDR2 SASEGT. V shed 4 bases and J shed 6 bases, with 13 bases lying between them. The CDR3 is CASSAYRVGQPQHF. As DNA, the CDR3 is TGTGCCAGCAGTGCATACAGGGTCGGTCAGCCCCAGCATTTT.

The rearrangement joins TRBV7-6 to TRBJ2-3; D gene uncertain. The CDR3 covers 14 residues. CDR1 and CDR2 from the germline V gene are SGHVS and FNYEAQ. V shed 1 base and J shed 2 bases, with 7 bases lying between them. CDR3 amino acids: CASSLVGHTDTQYF. CDR3 nucleotides: TGTGCCAGCAGCTTAGTGGGTCACACAGATACGCAGTATTTT.

The V call is TRBV6-5, the J call TRBJ1-5, with no clear D. Looked up from germline, CDR1 is MNHEY and CDR2 is SVGAGI. This CDR3 region has 14 residues. V shed 5 bases and J shed 0 bases, with 8 bases lying between them. Here the CDR3 reads CASSRGDSNQPQHF. The CDR3 DNA sequence: TGTGCCAGCAGTCGGGGAGATAGCAATCAGCCCCAGCATTTT.

This chain connects TRBV6-2 or TRBV6-3 to TRBJ2-7; 8 bases line up with TRBD2. The J segment lost 6 bases and the V segment lost 2 bases, leaving 9 bases of the junction unmatched. Germline V gene data show CDR1 as MNHEY and CDR2 as SVGEGT. The CDR3 length is 15 residues. CDR3 coding DNA: TGTGCCAGCAGTTACCGTGGGACTAGTGCGGGCGAGCAGTACTTC. Amino acids: CASSYRGTSAGEQYF.

This clonotype occurred a few times. The J gene is TRBJ1-5, the V gene TRBV6-1, with TRBD1 identical over 7 bases. The CDR3 contains 14 residues. The germline gives CDR1 MNHNS, CDR2 SASEGT. The V segment lost 6 bases and the J segment 6 bases; nucleotides outside the gene matches: 8. CDR3: CASRLRRTGQPQHF. DNA for the CDR3: TGTGCCAGCAGACTCAGGAGGACAGGTCAGCCCCAGCATTTT.

At least ten counts were recorded for this clonotype. The chain uses TRBV7-2 and TRBJ1-1, with D unresolved. Trimming pared 2 bases from V and 4 bases from J, leaving 8 bases between. CDR3 length: 13 amino acids. The germline V gene encodes CDR1 SGHTA and CDR2 FQGNSA. CDR3 loop: CASSLYGRTEAFF. In DNA form, the CDR3 reads TGTGCCAGCAGCTTATATGGTCGCACTGAAGCTTTCTTT.

In nucleotides, the CDR3 is TGTGCCAGTACCCCGGGGCCGAACTCTGGAAACACCATATATTTT. Translating it yields CASTPGPNSGNTIYF. The rearrangement joins TRBV19 to TRBJ1-3, with a tentative D call TRBD1 (5 bases). The CDR3 has 15 residues. Germline CDR1 is LNHDA and CDR2 is SQIVND (reference sequence). V was cut by 7 bases and J by 0 bases, with 13 bases left in between.